This TCR beta chain was recovered during a study of blood T cell repertoires in COVID-19. In the study overall: Whether acute or convalescent, the COVID-19 samples came from the United States, Italy and Spain.

Seattle-derived patients entered the study during active infection and were followed longitudinally. Methods used by the authors: Amplification with reference gene primers provided the estimates of nucleated cell counts. TCRdb's table, derived via immunoSEQ multiplex PCR, lists solely in-frame clones and lacks some. V, J and clone size derive from that table, while D and trimming were established from the DNA sequence. The table lists approximately 70,000 clones, around 90% of them singletons. CDR3 size: 17 residues. Germline V lookup: CDR1 LGHNA, CDR2 YNFKEQ. J was trimmed by 2 bases and V by 0 bases; bases with no gene match: 6. This clone was seen a few times.

The receptor's source is a woman in her fifties or sixties with COVID-19, enrolled during active disease. The genes are TRBV4-2 and TRBJ2-2; TRBD2 matches at 7 bases. Sequenced input: peripheral blood. The CDR3 sequence: CASSQDTGGSNTGELFF. The CDR3 nucleotides read TGTGCCAGCAGCCAAGATACGGGCGGGAGCAACACCGGGGAGCTGTTTTTT.